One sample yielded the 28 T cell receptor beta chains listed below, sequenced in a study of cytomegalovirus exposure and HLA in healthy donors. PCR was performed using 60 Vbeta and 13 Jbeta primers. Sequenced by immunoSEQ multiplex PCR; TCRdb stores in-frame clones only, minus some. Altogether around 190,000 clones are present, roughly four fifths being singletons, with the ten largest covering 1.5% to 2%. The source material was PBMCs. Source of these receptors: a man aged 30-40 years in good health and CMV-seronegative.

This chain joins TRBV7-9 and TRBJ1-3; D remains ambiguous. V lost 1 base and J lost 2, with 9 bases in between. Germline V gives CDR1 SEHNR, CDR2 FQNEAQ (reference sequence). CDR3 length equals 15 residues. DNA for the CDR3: TGTGCCAGCAGCTTAGGCGGGGTAACTGGAAACACCATATATTTT. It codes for CASSLGGVTGNTIYF.

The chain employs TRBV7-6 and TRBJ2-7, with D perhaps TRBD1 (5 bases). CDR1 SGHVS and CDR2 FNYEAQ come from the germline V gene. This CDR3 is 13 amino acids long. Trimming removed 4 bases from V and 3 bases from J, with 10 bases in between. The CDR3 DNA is TGTGCCAGCAGCTCCTCAGACAGCTACGAGCAGTACTTC. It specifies CASSSSDSYEQYF.

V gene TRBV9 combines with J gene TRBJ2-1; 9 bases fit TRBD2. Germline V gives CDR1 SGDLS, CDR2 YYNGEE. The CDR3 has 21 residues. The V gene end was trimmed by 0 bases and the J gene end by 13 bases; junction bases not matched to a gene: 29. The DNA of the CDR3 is TGTGCCAGCAGCGTAGTGAGTGGGTTTGATAGCGGGAGTTCCCGTGGGACCCAACAGTTCTTC. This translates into CASSVVSGFDSGSSRGTQQFF.

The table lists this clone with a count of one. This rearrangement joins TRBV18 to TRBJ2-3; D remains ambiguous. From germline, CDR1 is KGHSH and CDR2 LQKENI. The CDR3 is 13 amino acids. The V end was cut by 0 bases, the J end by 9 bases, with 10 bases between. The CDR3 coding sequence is TGTGCCAGCTCACCACCGTCTGCCAGGACGCAGTATTTT. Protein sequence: CASSPPSARTQYF.

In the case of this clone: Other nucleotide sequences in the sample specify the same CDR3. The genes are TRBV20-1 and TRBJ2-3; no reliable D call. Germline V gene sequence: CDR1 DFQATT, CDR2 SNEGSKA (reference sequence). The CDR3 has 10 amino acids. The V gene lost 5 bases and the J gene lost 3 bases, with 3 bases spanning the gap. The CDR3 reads CSAYTDTQYF. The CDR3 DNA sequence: TGCAGTGCTTATACAGATACGCAGTATTTT.

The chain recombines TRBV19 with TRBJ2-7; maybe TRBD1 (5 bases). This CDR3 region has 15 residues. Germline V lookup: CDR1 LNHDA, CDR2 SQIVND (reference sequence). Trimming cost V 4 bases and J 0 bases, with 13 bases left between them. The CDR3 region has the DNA TGTGCCAGTAGTAAGGGGTGGATGAGCTCCTACGAGCAGTACTTC. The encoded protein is CASSKGWMSSYEQYF.

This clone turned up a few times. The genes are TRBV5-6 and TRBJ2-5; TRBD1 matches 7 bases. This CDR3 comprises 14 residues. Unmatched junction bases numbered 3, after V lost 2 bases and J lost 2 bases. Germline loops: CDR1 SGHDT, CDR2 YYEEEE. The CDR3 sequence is CASSFPGQQETQYF. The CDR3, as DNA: TGTGCCAGCAGCTTCCCGGGACAGCAAGAGACCCAGTACTTC.

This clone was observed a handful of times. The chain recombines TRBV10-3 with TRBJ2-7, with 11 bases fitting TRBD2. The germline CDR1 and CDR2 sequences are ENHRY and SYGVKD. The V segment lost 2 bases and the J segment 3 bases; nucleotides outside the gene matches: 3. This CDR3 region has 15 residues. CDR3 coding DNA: TGTGCCATCAGTGAGCCGGGACTAGCGGACTACGAGCAGTACTTC. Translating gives CAISEPGLADYEQYF.

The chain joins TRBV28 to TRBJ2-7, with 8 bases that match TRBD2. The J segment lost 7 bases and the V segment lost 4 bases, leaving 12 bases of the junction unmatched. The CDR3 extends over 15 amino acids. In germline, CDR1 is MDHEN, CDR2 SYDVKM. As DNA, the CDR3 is TGTGCCAGCAGTTACACGGGAGGGGGAGTGAGGGAGCAGTACTTC. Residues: CASSYTGGGVREQYF.

The CDR3 DNA reads as TGTGCCAGCAGCCGCGACCAGGGTTTATTGAGGAACATTCAGTACTTC. Its translation is CASSRDQGLLRNIQYF. This chain joins TRBV5-4 and TRBJ2-4, with D possibly TRBD1 on 5 matching bases. Trimming shortened V by 4 bases and J by 7 bases, and 21 bases separated the two germline ends. The V gene's germline CDR1 is SGHNT and CDR2 YYREEE (reference sequence). The CDR3 loop spans 16 amino acids.

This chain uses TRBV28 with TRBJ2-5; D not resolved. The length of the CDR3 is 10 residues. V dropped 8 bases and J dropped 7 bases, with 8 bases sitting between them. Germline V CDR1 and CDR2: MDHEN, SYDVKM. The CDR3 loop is CASGRRTQYF. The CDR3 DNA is TGTGCCAGCGGTAGGAGGACCCAGTACTTC.

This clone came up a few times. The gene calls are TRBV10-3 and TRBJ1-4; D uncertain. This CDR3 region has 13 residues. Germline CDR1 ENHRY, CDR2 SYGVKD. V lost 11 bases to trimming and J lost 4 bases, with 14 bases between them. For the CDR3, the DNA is TGTGCCGCCGCGGGGAGGGATAATGAAAAACTGTTTTTT. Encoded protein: CAAAGRDNEKLFF.

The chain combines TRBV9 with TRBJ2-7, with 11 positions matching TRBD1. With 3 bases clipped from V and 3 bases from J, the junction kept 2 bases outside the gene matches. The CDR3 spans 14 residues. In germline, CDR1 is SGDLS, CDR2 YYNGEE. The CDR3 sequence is CASSGGQGGYEQYF. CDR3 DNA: TGTGCCAGCAGCGGGGGACAGGGGGGCTACGAGCAGTACTTC.

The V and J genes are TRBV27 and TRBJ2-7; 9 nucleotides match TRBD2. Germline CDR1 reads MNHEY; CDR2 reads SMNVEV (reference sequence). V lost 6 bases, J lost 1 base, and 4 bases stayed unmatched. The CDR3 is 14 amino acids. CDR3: CASRRLAASYEQYF. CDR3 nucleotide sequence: TGTGCCAGCAGGCGACTAGCGGCTTCCTACGAGCAGTACTTC.

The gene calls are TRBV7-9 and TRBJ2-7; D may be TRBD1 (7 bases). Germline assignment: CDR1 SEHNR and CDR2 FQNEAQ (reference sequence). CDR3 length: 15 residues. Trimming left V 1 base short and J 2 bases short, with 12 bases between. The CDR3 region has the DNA TGTGCCAGCAGCTTAGAGGCAGGGGGGACCTACGAGCAGTACTTC. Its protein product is CASSLEAGGTYEQYF. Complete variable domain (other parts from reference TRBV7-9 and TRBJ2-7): DTGVSQNPRHKITKRGQNVTFRCDPISEHNRLYWYRQTLGQGPEFLTYFQNEAQLEKSRLLSDRFSAERPKGSFSTLEIQRTEQGDSAMYLCASSLEAGGTYEQYFGPGTRLTVT.

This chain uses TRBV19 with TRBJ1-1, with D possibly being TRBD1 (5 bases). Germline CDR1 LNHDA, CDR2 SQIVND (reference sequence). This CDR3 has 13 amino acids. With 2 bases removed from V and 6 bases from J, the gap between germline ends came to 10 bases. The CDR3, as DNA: TGTGCCAGTAGTATATTAGCAGGGCCTGAAGCTTTCTTT. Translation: CASSILAGPEAFF.

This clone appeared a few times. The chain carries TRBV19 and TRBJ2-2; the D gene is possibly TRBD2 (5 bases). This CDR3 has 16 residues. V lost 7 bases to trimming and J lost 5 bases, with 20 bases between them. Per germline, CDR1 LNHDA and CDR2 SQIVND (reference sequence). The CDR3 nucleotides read TGTGCCAGTACTGATTCACCTAGCCTAGCAACCGGGGAGCTGTTTTTT. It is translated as CASTDSPSLATGELFF.

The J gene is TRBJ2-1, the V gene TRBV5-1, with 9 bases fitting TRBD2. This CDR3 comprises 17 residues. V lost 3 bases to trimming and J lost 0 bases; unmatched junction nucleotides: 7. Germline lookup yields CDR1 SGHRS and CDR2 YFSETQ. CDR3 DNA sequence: TGCGCCAGCAGCTGGGGACTAGCCGCGAGCTCCTACAATGAGCAGTTCTTC. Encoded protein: CASSWGLAASSYNEQFF.

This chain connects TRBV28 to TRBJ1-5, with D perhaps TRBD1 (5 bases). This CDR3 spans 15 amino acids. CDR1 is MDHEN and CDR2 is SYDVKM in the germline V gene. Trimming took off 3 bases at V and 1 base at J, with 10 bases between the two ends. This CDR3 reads CASSLLTVSNQPQHF. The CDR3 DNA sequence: TGTGCCAGCAGTTTGTTGACAGTGAGCAATCAGCCCCAGCATTTT.

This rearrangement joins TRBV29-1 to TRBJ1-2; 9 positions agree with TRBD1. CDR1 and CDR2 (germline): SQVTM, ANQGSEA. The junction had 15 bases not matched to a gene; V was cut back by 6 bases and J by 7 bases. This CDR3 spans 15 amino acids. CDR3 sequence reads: CSVAKGGQGVFGYTF. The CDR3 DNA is TGCAGCGTAGCCAAGGGGGGACAGGGTGTATTTGGCTACACCTTC.

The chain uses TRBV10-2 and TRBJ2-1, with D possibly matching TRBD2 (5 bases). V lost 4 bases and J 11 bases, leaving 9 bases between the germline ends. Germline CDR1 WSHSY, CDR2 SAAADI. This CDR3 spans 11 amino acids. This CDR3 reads CASSGGLQQFF. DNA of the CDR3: TGCGCCAGCAGTGGCGGACTTCAGCAGTTCTTC.

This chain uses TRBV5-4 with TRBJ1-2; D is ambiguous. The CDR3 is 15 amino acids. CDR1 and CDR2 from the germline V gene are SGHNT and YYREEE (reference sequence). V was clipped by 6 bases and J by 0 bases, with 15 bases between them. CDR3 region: CASTPRHSTNYGYTF. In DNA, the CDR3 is TGTGCCAGCACACCGAGACACTCGACTAACTATGGCTACACCTTC.

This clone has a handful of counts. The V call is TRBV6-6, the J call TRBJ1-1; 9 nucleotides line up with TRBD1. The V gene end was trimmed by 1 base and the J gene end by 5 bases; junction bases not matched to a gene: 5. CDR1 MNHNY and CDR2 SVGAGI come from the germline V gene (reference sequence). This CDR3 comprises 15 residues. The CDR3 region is CASSYLDRGGTEAFF. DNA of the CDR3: TGTGCCAGCAGTTACTTAGACAGGGGGGGAACTGAAGCTTTCTTT.

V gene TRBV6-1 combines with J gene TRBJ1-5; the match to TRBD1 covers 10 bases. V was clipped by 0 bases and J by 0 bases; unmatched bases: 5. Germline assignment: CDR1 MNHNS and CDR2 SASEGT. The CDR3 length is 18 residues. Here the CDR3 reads CASSEAGQGSHSNQPQHF. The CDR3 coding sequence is TGTGCCAGCAGTGAAGCGGGACAGGGGTCTCATAGCAATCAGCCCCAGCATTTT.

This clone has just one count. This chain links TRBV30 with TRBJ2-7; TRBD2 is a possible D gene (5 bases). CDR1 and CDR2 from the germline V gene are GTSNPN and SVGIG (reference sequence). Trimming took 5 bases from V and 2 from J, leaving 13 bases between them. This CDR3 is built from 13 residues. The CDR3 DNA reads TGTGCCTGGCGCCCCGGACTTCCCTACGAGCAGTACTTC. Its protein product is CAWRPGLPYEQYF.

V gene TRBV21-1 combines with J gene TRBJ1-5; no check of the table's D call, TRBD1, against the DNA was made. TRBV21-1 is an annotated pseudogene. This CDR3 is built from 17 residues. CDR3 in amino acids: CASSTSWATESNQPQHF. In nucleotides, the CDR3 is TGTGCCAGCAGCACCTCATGGGCAACGGAAAGCAATCAGCCCCAGCATTTT.

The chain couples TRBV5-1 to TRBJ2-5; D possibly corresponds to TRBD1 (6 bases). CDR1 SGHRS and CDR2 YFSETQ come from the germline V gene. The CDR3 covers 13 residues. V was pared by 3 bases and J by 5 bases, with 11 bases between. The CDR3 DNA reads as TGCGCCAGCAGCTCGACAGGAGCCGAGACCCAGTACTTC. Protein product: CASSSTGAETQYF.

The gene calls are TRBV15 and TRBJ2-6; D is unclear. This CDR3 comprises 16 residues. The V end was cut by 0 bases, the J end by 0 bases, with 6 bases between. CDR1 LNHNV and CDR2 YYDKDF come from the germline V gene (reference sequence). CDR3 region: CATSRDASSGANVLTF. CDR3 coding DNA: TGTGCCACCAGCAGAGACGCCAGCTCTGGGGCCAACGTCCTGACTTTC.